The rows below give T cell receptor beta chains drawn from one sample of a study of blood T cell repertoires in COVID-19. Here immunoSEQ multiplex PCR was the method, and the copy in TCRdb shows in-frame clones only, minus some. The repertoire holds about 79,000 clones, with about 87% as singletons. Specimen: peripheral blood. These TCRs come from a man aged 50 or older with active COVID-19. The CDR3 runs from the conserved cysteine through the conserved F or W. D genes are given only for firm matches. Some rows have no size entry. The others give once, few or many, or a class for an expanded clone.

.,TRBV11-1,.,TRBJ1-3,CASSISDSSGNTIYF,TGTGCCAGCAGCATTTCGGACTCATCGGGAAACACCATATATTTT
.,TRBV28,.,TRBJ1-5,CASSPTEERQPQHF,TGTGCCAGCAGTCCCACGGAGGAGCGTCAGCCCCAGCATTTT
.,TRBV7-6,.,TRBJ1-5,CASSLSPLQGKNQPQHF,TGTGCCAGCAGCTTATCCCCGCTACAGGGAAAAAATCAGCCCCAGCATTTT
.,TRBV27,TRBD2,TRBJ2-3,CASNRRLASADTQYF,TGTGCCAGCAACCGTCGACTAGCGTCGGCAGATACGCAGTATTTT
.,TRBV5-4,.,TRBJ1-2,CASSPAVGAAYGYTF,TGTGCCAGCAGCCCCGCCGTGGGGGCGGCCTATGGCTACACCTTC
.,TRBV19,TRBD2,TRBJ2-2,CASSILRGGLTGELFF,TGTGCCAGTAGTATTTTGCGGGGGGGCCTGACCGGGGAGCTGTTTTTT
.,TRBV5-5,.,TRBJ1-3,CASSLGGQIRGYSGNTIYF,TGTGCCAGCAGCTTGGGGGGGCAGATACGGGGATATTCTGGAAACACCATATATTTT
once,TRBV30,.,TRBJ1-1,CAWSVQAFSTEAFF,TGTGCCTGGAGTGTACAGGCCTTCTCCACTGAAGCTTTCTTT
.,TRBV9,.,TRBJ2-3,CASSVEQQATDTQYF,TGTGCCAGCAGCGTAGAACAGCAGGCCACAGATACGCAGTATTTT
.,TRBV19,.,TRBJ2-4,CASSIWGPEAKNIQYF,TGTGCCAGTAGTATTTGGGGGCCTGAAGCCAAAAACATTCAGTACTTC